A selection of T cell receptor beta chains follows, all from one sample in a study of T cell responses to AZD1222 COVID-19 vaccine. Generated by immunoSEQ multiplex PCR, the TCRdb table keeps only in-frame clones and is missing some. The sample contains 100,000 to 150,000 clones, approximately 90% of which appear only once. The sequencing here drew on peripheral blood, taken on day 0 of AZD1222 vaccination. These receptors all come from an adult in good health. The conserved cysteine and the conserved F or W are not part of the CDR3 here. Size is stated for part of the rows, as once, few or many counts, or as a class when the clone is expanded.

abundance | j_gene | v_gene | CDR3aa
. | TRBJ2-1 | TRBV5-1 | ASSAGLGEGEQF
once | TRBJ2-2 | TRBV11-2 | ASSSIAGTGYTGELF
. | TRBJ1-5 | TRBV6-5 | ASSRQGASDQPQH
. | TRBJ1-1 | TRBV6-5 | ASSYRGGSEAF
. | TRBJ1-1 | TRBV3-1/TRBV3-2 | ASSQDRGPPPTEAF
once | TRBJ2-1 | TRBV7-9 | ASSSGGSEQF
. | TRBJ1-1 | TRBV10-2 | ASSEGGTTEAF
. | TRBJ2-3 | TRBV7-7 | ASSLGGTSTDTQY
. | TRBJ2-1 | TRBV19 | ASSRTSGSLYNEQF
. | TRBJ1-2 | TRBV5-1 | ASSLEAGGLYGYT
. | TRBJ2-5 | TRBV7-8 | ASSHQETQY
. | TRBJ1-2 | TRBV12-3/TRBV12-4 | ASSLGDRGYT
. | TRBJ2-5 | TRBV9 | ASSPWTGAETQY
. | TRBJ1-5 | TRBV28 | ASSLGQVRQPQH
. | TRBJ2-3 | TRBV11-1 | ASSLDLQSTDTQY
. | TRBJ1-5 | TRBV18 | ASSPGQGADSNQPQH
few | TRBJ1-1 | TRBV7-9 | ASSLARIRGTSTDTEAF
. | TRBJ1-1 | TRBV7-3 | ASRLDGMNTEAF
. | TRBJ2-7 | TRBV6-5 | ASSYRFQPYEQY
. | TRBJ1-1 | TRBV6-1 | ASSPDRGWAF
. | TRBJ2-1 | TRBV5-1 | ASSTGQGAYNEQF
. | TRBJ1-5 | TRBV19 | ASSIGQAHQPQH
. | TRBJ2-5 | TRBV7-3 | ASSPGAKETQY
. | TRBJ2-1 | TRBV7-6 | ASSLSPLSSYNEQF
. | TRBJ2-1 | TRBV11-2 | ASSLGGRVYEQF
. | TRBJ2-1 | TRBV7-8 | ASSSRRPSSYNGQF
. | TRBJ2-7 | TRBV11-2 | ASSLRDDSYEQY
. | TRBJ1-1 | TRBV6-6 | ASSYISPNTEAF
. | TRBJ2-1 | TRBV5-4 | ASSFPGSPYNEQF
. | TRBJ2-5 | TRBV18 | ASSRTGGQETQY
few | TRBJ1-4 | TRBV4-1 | ASSQGGTNSEKLF
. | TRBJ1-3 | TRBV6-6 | ASGPSYLRGNTIY
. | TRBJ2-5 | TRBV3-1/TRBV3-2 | ASSQVGETQY
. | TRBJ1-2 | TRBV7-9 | ASSDNKGVRAANYGYT
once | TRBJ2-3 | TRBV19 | ASSTFHTDTQY
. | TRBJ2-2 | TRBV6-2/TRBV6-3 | ASSYFPGAGELF
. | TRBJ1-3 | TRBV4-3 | ASSRTWDGTGNTIY
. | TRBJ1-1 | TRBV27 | ASSLRTGGNTEAF
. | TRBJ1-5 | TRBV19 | ASSGQRSNQPQH
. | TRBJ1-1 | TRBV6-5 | ASMNGLRNTEAF
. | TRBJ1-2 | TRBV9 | ASSAGAGTGGANYGYT
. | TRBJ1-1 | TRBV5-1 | ASSFWQGNTEAF
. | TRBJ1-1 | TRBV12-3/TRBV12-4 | ASTPGGYTEAF
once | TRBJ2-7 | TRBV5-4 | ASSLQSSYEQY
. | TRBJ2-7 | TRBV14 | ASSQDVWDSTLSGEQY
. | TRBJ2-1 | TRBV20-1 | SARDWDEQF
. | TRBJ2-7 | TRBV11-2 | ATSKSRGLEQY
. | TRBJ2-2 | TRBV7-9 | ASSLGPSGRLF
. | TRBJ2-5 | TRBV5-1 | ASSWGLAGGSFGETQY
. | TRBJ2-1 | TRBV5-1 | ASSLGSGGNEQF
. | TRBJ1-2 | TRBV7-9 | ASSLVTGEAGKNYGYT
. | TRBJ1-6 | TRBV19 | ASSMTGQGSDYNSPLH
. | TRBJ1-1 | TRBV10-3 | AISATMGRNTEAF